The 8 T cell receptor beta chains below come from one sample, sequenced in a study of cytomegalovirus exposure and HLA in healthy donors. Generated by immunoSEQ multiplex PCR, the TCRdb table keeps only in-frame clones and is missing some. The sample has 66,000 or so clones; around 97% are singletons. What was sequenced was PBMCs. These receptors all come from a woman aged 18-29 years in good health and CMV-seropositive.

The CDR3: CASSEYENRPRYF. Here the CDR3 DNA reads TGTGCCAGCAGTGAATATGAGAACAGGCCGCGGTACTTC. V is TRBV25-1 and J is TRBJ2-4, with D maybe TRBD1 (5 bases). The germline V and J ends were trimmed by 0 bases and 15 bases, with 15 bases remaining between them. This CDR3 contains 13 residues. Germline V CDR1 and CDR2: MGHDK, SYGVNS.

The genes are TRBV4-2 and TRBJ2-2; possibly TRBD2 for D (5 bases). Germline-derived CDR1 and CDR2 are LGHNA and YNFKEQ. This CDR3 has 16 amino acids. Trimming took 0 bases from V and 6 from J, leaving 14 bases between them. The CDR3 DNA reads TGTGCCAGCAGCCAAGATTCGGAGGCTGGGGCCGGGGAGCTGTTTTTT. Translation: CASSQDSEAGAGELFF.

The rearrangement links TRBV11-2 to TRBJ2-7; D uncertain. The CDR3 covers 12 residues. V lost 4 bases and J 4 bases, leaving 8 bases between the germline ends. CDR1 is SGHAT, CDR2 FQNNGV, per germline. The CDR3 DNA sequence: TGTGCCAGCAGCTCATTGCGTTACGAGCAGTACTTC. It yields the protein CASSSLRYEQYF.

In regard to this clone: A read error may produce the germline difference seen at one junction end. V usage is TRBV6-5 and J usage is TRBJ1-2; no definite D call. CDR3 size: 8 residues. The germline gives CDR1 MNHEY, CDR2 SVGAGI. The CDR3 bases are TGTGCCAGCTCCCCCGTCTCCTTC. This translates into CASSPVSF.

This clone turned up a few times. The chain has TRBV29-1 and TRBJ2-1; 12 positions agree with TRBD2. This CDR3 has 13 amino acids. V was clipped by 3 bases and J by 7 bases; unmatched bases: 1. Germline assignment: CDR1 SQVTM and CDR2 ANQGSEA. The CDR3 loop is CSVETSGRNEQFF. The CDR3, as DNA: TGCAGCGTTGAGACTAGCGGGAGAAATGAGCAGTTCTTC.

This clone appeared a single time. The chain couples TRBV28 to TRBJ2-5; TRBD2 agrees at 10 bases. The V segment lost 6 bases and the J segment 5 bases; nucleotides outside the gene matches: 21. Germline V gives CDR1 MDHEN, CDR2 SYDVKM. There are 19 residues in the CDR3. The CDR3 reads CASRPGTESSGRIWETQYF. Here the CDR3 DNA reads TGTGCCAGCAGACCTGGGACGGAAAGTAGCGGGAGGATATGGGAGACCCAGTACTTC.

For the CDR3, the DNA is TGTGCCAGCAGCCAAGAACAGGACGCGGGGGGGACCGGGGAGCTGTTTTTT. Residues: CASSQEQDAGGTGELFF. The chain has TRBV4-2 and TRBJ2-2; TRBD2 aligns across 9 bases. The ends lost 0 bases at V and 5 bases at J; junction bases unmatched: 7. Germline CDR1 and CDR2: LGHNA and YNFKEQ. This CDR3 has 17 amino acids.

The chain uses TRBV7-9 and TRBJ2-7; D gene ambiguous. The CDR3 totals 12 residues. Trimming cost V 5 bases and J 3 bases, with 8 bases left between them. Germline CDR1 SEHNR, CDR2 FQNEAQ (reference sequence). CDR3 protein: CASSANSYEQYF. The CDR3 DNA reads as TGTGCCAGCAGCGCCAACAGCTACGAGCAGTACTTC. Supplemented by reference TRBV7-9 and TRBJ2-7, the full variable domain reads DTGVSQNPRHKITKRGQNVTFRCDPISEHNRLYWYRQTLGQGPEFLTYFQNEAQLEKSRLLSDRFSAERPKGSFSTLEIQRTEQGDSAMYLCASSANSYEQYFGPGTRLTVT.